This T cell receptor beta chain was recorded in a study of blood T cell repertoires in COVID-19. Study at large: The analysed material was cDNA or gDNA that came from T cells, B-cell-depleted T cells, or PBMCs.

The ends were cut back, 0 bases at V and 4 bases at J, with 7 bases in the middle. The germline gives CDR1 ENHRY, CDR2 SYGVKD. CDR3 size: 14 residues. In the original processing: The authors estimated nucleated cell counts from reference gene primer amplification. Generated by immunoSEQ multiplex PCR, the TCRdb table keeps only in-frame clones and is missing some. For V, J and clone size, that table is used; D and trimming come from the DNA. The data show roughly 380,000 clones, approximately 91% seen once. The rearrangement joins TRBV10-3 to TRBJ1-3; D not resolved. Sequencing input: peripheral blood. The receptor comes from a woman in her thirties or forties with COVID-19, enrolled during active disease. Written as DNA, the CDR3 is TGTGCCATCAGTGAGTCGGGAGGGGGAAACACCATATATTTT. It yields the protein CAISESGGGNTIYF.